This TCR beta chain was retrieved from a study of shared clonotypes between healthy human individuals. Positive CCR7 selection of CD45RO-negative cells yielded the naive CD8 cells, and terminally differentiated effector memory CD45RA+ cells were excluded. The donors, healthy adults who were HIV-negative, had experienced no recent acute infections or vaccinations. Trimming stripped 3 bases from V and 5 bases from J, with 11 bases between. The CDR3 covers 13 residues. Germline CDR1 is LNHDA and CDR2 is SQIVND (reference sequence). Profiled with immunoSEQ multiplex PCR; TCRdb holds only in-frame clones, not every one. Of roughly 2 million clones listed, roughly 94% are singletons. Study-wide points: Although depth was large, rarefaction showed that sequencing of the sorted subsets was incomplete.

Of note for this clone: Its target is not known.

The chain links TRBV19 to TRBJ2-7, with D perhaps TRBD2 (7 bases). The clonotype comes from a man in his late teens or twenties in good health. Sequenced material: naive CD8+ T cells sorted from blood. CDR3 sequence reads: CASSIGGLDEQYF. Written as DNA, the CDR3 is TGTGCCAGTAGTATCGGGGGGCTGGACGAGCAGTACTTC.